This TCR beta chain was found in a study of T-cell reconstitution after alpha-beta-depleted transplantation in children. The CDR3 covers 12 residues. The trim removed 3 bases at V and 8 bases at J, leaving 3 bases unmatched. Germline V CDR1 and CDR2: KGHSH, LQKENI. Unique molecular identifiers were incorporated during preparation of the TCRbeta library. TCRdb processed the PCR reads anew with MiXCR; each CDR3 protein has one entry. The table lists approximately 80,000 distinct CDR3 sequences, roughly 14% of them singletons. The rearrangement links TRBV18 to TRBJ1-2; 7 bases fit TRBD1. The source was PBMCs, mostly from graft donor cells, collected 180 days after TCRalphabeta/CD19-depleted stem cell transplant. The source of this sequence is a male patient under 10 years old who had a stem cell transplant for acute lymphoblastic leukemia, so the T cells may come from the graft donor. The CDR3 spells CASSPRGYGYTF. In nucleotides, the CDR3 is TGTGCCAGCTCACCCAGGGGGTACGGCTACACCTTC.